This entry describes one T cell receptor (beta chain). Its antigen is unknown. The data were produced by immunoSEQ multiplex PCR, yet TCRdb's version contains in-frame clones alone and is incomplete. The sample yields around 200,000 clones, 80% to 90% seen once. The donors were part of the validation cohort of more than 90 subjects. That cohort was separate from the first cohort, which comprised 550 to 750 subjects. This sample stems from a study of cytomegalovirus exposure and HLA in healthy donors. Study-level results: In vitro testing confirmed a few CMV-associated chains as specific for CMV antigens. TCR sequences were mostly rare, though some public TCRs occurred in many donors.

Germline V gene lookup returns CDR1 MGHRA and CDR2 YSYEKL. This CDR3 contains 14 residues. The V gene lost 2 bases and the J gene lost 4 bases, with 11 bases spanning the gap. The source is a woman aged 18-29 years in good health and CMV-seronegative. Sequenced input: PBMCs. The chain couples TRBV4-1 to TRBJ1-2; possible D gene TRBD1, 5 bases. DNA of the CDR3: TGCGCCAGCAGCCAATTAGGGGCCTTCTATGGCTACACCTTC. Translated, it gives CASSQLGAFYGYTF.